Following are 29 T cell receptor beta chains from one sample sequenced in a study of cytomegalovirus exposure and HLA in healthy donors. It was with 60 Vbeta and 13 Jbeta primers that the PCR ran. Sequencing used immunoSEQ multiplex PCR; TCRdb keeps in-frame clones, though not all of them. The repertoire holds around 130,000 clones, around 82% seen once, with under 2% in the top ten. Sample: PBMCs. The receptors here all came from a boy younger than 18 in good health and CMV-seronegative.

The V and J genes are TRBV6-6 and TRBJ1-4; D is possibly TRBD1 (5 bases). V shed 0 bases and J shed 5 bases, with 13 bases lying between them. The CDR3 consists of 16 residues. Germline V gene lookup returns CDR1 MNHNY and CDR2 SVGAGI (reference sequence). The CDR3 region is CASSYSAGLKNEKLFF. The CDR3 bases are TGTGCCAGCAGTTACTCCGCAGGGCTCAAAAATGAAAAACTGTTTTTT.

This clone came up once. The rearrangement uses TRBV19 and TRBJ1-2, with 7 bases lining up with TRBD1. From germline, CDR1 is LNHDA and CDR2 SQIVND (reference sequence). This CDR3 comprises 13 residues. Trimming cost V 6 bases and J 2 bases; bases outside gene matches: 3. This CDR3 reads CASSRDSNYGYTF. As DNA, the CDR3 is TGTGCCAGTAGCCGGGACAGCAACTATGGCTACACCTTC.

V and J are TRBV5-1 and TRBJ2-1, with TRBD2 matching 10 bases. V lost 1 base, J lost 8 bases, and 9 bases stayed unmatched. The CDR3 extends over 16 amino acids. Looked up from germline, CDR1 is SGHRS and CDR2 is YFSETQ. The CDR3 reads CASSLKGTSEVYEQFF. Here the CDR3 DNA reads TGCGCCAGCAGCTTGAAAGGGACTAGCGAGGTTTATGAGCAGTTCTTC.

The V gene is TRBV6-5, the J gene TRBJ2-1; TRBD2 agrees at 9 bases. V was clipped by 5 bases and J by 6 bases; unmatched bases: 2. The CDR3 is 13 residues long. Germline CDR1 is MNHEY and CDR2 is SVGAGI. This CDR3 is CASSPRGGNEQFF. CDR3 DNA sequence: TGTGCCAGCAGTCCGCGGGGGGGCAATGAGCAGTTCTTC.

The chain joins TRBV30 to TRBJ1-1; maybe TRBD1 (6 bases). This CDR3 contains 13 residues. Germline CDR1 GTSNPN, CDR2 SVGIG (reference sequence). The germline V and J ends were trimmed by 5 bases and 4 bases, with 14 bases remaining between them. The CDR3 sequence is CAWEVVRGTEAFF. Here the CDR3 DNA reads TGTGCCTGGGAGGTAGTCAGGGGCACTGAAGCTTTCTTT.

V gene TRBV10-3 combines with J gene TRBJ1-3; TRBD1 is a possible D gene (6 bases). Germline CDR1 is ENHRY and CDR2 is SYGVKD. Trimming took off 6 bases at V and 0 bases at J, with 6 bases between the two ends. This CDR3 has 13 residues. The CDR3 reads CAIRDSSGNTIYF. In DNA form, the CDR3 reads TGTGCCATCAGGGACAGCTCTGGAAACACCATATATTTT.

In this sample, this clone turned up once. CDR3 bases: TGCGCCAGCAGCTTGGAACTAGCCGATGAGCAGTTCTTC. Translated, it gives CASSLELADEQFF. The gene calls are TRBV5-1 and TRBJ2-1; tentative D call: TRBD2 (6 bases). Germline V gene data show CDR1 as SGHRS and CDR2 as YFSETQ. The CDR3 runs 13 residues. V was cut by 0 bases and J by 8 bases, with 9 bases left in between.

J is TRBJ1-1 and V is TRBV6-1; D gene ambiguous. The ends were cut back, 3 bases at V and 6 bases at J, with 11 bases in the middle. Germline lookup yields CDR1 MNHNS and CDR2 SASEGT. CDR3 size: 13 residues. The CDR3 nucleotides read TGTGCCAGCAGTGAGGAGGAACGCTCTGAAGCTTTCTTT. It encodes CASSEEERSEAFF.

The chain joins TRBV27 to TRBJ1-2, with 8 bases lining up with TRBD1. Trimming removed 5 bases from V and 5 bases from J; junction bases left unmatched: 7. The length of the CDR3 is 14 residues. CDR1 MNHEY and CDR2 SMNVEV come from the germline V gene (reference sequence). CDR3: CASSPGQGGYGYTF. Written as DNA, the CDR3 is TGTGCCAGCAGTCCAGGACAGGGTGGATATGGCTACACCTTC.

V and J are TRBV6-5 and TRBJ2-7, with 9 bases identical to TRBD1. V was clipped by 6 bases and J by 3 bases; unmatched bases: 6. The CDR3 loop spans 14 amino acids. Germline V gene lookup returns CDR1 MNHEY and CDR2 SVGAGI. The CDR3 protein is CASRRGQGYYEQYF. CDR3 sequence (DNA): TGTGCCAGCAGAAGGGGACAGGGCTACTACGAGCAGTACTTC.

Turning to this clone: The junction departs from the called germline gene at one end, perhaps through a read error. The chain recombines TRBV19 with TRBJ1-5; D remains unclear. There are 13 residues in the CDR3. Germline V CDR1 and CDR2: LNHDA, SQIVND (reference sequence). CDR3 residues: CASSLGLNQPQHF. In DNA, the CDR3 is TGTGCCAGTAGTTTGGGCTTAAATCAACCCCAGCATTTT. Looking up the rest from reference TRBV19 and TRBJ1-5 gives the full variable domain: DGGITQSPKYLFRKEGQNVTLSCEQNLNHDAMYWYRQDPGQGLRLIYYSQIVNDFQKGDIAEGYSVSREKKESFPLTVTSAQKNPTAFYLCASSLGLNQPQHFGDGTRLSIL.

This clone was observed a handful of times. The V and J genes are TRBV5-1 and TRBJ1-1; D possibly corresponds to TRBD1 (6 bases). The V gene lost 6 bases and the J gene lost 2 bases, with 14 bases spanning the gap. This CDR3 has 14 amino acids. Germline assignment: CDR1 SGHRS and CDR2 YFSETQ. The CDR3 bases are TGCGCCAGCACCTCCGGACAGCTTAACACTGAAGCTTTCTTT. It yields the protein CASTSGQLNTEAFF. Variable domain in full (rest from reference TRBV5-1 and TRBJ1-1): KAGVTQTPRYLIKTRGQQVTLSCSPISGHRSVSWYQQTPGQGLQFLFEYFSETQRNKGNFPGRFSGRQFSNSRSEMNVSTLELGDSALYLCASTSGQLNTEAFFGQGTRLTVV.

The chain carries TRBV6-6 and TRBJ1-5; perhaps TRBD1 as D (5 bases). Germline V gene lookup returns CDR1 MNHNY and CDR2 SVGAGI (reference sequence). Deletions cut 7 bases from V and 1 base from J, with 14 bases between. The CDR3 sequence is 15 residues long. The chain's CDR3 is CASTLGGGSNQPQHF. In DNA form, the CDR3 reads TGTGCCAGCACCTTGGGGGGGGGAAGCAATCAGCCCCAGCATTTT.

The rearrangement joins TRBV2 to TRBJ1-5, with 7 nucleotides matching TRBD1. Looked up from germline, CDR1 is SNHLY and CDR2 is FYNNEI. With 4 bases clipped from V and 6 bases from J, the junction kept 3 bases outside the gene matches. The CDR3 sequence is 13 residues long. The CDR3 sequence: CASSGTGVQPQHF. The CDR3 region has the DNA TGTGCCAGCAGTGGTACAGGGGTTCAGCCCCAGCATTTT.

The rearrangement joins TRBV21-1 to TRBJ2-2; the tabulated D call, TRBD2, remains unverified against the DNA. TRBV21-1 is an annotated pseudogene. The CDR3 is 20 amino acids. Here the CDR3 DNA reads TGTGCCAGCAGCAAAGAAGCCGGTTATGCCCCCCCTCGTTGCACCGGGGAGCTGTTTTTT. This codes for CASSKEAGYAPPRCTGELFF.

V is TRBV6-1 and J is TRBJ2-3, with D possibly matching TRBD2 (5 bases). V was cut by 6 bases and J by 4 bases, with 8 bases left in between. The germline V gene encodes CDR1 MNHNS and CDR2 SASEGT. This CDR3 is 12 amino acids long. DNA of the CDR3: TGTGCCAGCAGCGAGGGCTCAGATACGCAGTATTTT. Protein: CASSEGSDTQYF.

The chain is built from TRBV29-1 and TRBJ2-3, with 7 nucleotides matching TRBD1. The germline V gene encodes CDR1 SQVTM and CDR2 ANQGSEA. The trim removed 5 bases at V and 2 bases at J, leaving 7 bases unmatched. CDR3 length: 14 residues. The CDR3 nucleotides read TGCAGCGTTACTGGGACAGACTTCACAGATACGCAGTATTTT. Translation: CSVTGTDFTDTQYF.

The chain has TRBV6-1 and TRBJ1-2; D ambiguous. Trimming shortened V by 0 bases and J by 8 bases, and 16 bases separated the two germline ends. The CDR3 consists of 15 residues. The germline CDR1 and CDR2 sequences are MNHNS and SASEGT. The CDR3 reads CASSEARRLWKGYTF. The CDR3 region has the DNA TGTGCCAGCAGTGAAGCCAGGAGGCTCTGGAAGGGCTACACCTTC.

This clone was seen only once. The rearrangement joins TRBV6-1 to TRBJ1-5; TRBD1 matches 8 bases. CDR3 size: 14 residues. Germline assignment: CDR1 MNHNS and CDR2 SASEGT. J gave up 7 bases and V 2 bases, and 4 bases lay outside the gene matches. CDR3 residues: CASSEQGAGQPQHF. In DNA, the CDR3 is TGTGCCAGCAGTGAACAGGGGGCAGGGCAGCCCCAGCATTTT.

This clone appeared once. The chain uses TRBV5-1 and TRBJ2-7, with TRBD1 identical over 7 bases. Trimming removed 4 bases from V and 7 bases from J; junction bases left unmatched: 14. Germline assignment: CDR1 SGHRS and CDR2 YFSETQ. This CDR3 is built from 15 residues. In DNA form, the CDR3 reads TGCGCCAGCAGCGGTAGAGGGGGCACCCCCTGGGAGCAGTACTTC. Encoded protein: CASSGRGGTPWEQYF.

DNA of the CDR3: TGTGCCACCAATTACGGGACAGGGGGCACCGGGGAGCTGTTTTTT. As protein: CATNYGTGGTGELFF. V usage is TRBV15 and J usage is TRBJ2-2; TRBD1 aligns across 11 bases. This CDR3 is built from 15 residues. Germline V gives CDR1 LNHNV, CDR2 YYDKDF (reference sequence). Germline trimming cut 7 bases from V and 4 bases from J; bases unmatched to any gene: 5.

The chain joins TRBV15 to TRBJ2-7, with a weak D call TRBD2 (6 bases). V was trimmed by 3 bases and J by 0 bases, leaving 9 bases between them. Germline V gene sequence: CDR1 LNHNV, CDR2 YYDKDF (reference sequence). This CDR3 is 14 amino acids long. For the CDR3, the DNA is TGTGCCACCAGCAGCGGGGGAGGCTCCTACGAGCAGTACTTC. The encoded protein is CATSSGGGSYEQYF. Supplemented by reference TRBV15 and TRBJ2-7, the full variable domain reads DAMVIQNPRYQVTQFGKPVTLSCSQTLNHNVMYWYQQKSSQAPKLLFHYYDKDFNNEADTPDNFQSRRPNTSFCFLDIRSPGLGDTAMYLCATSSGGGSYEQYFGPGTRLTVT.

The gene calls are TRBV18 and TRBJ1-2; D is unresolved. Germline-derived CDR1 and CDR2 are KGHSH and LQKENI. V shed 0 bases and J shed 3 bases, with 14 bases lying between them. This CDR3 has 16 amino acids. The CDR3 DNA reads TGTGCCAGCTCACCACCCTCGATTGGAGGCGACTATGGCTACACCTTC. Translation gives CASSPPSIGGDYGYTF.

In DNA form, the CDR3 reads TGTGCCAGCAGTCGGGGAGAGACCCAGTACTTC. As protein: CASSRGETQYF. The genes are TRBV7-8 and TRBJ2-5; D is perhaps TRBD2 (5 bases). V was clipped by 6 bases and J by 4 bases, with 6 bases between them. The CDR3 totals 11 residues. Germline assignment: CDR1 SGHVS and CDR2 FQNEAQ.

This clone turned up a few times. The rearrangement joins TRBV6-5 to TRBJ1-1; possible D gene TRBD1, 6 bases. Germline CDR1 is MNHEY and CDR2 is SVGAGI. V was pared by 6 bases and J by 4 bases, with 12 bases between. The CDR3 sequence is 13 residues long. The CDR3 here is CASSHRESTEAFF. CDR3 bases: TGTGCCAGCAGCCACAGGGAGAGCACTGAAGCTTTCTTT.

This clone was seen a handful of times. The gene calls are TRBV19 and TRBJ1-1, with TRBD1 identical over 10 bases. Trimming at V came to 4 bases and at J to 6 bases, leaving 11 bases not matched to a gene. CDR1 LNHDA and CDR2 SQIVND come from the germline V gene (reference sequence). CDR3 size: 16 residues. The CDR3 DNA follows: TGTGCCAGTAGTAACCGGGACAGGGGATACTTGGCTGAAGCTTTCTTT. Its translation is CASSNRDRGYLAEAFF.

V gene TRBV4-3 combines with J gene TRBJ1-1, with D perhaps matching TRBD1 (6 bases). The CDR3 has 16 amino acids. V shed 2 bases and J shed 4 bases, with 17 bases lying between them. Germline V gene data show CDR1 as LGHNA and CDR2 as YSLEER. The CDR3 protein is CASSQPTPGASTEAFF. The DNA of the CDR3 is TGCGCCAGCAGCCAACCGACGCCAGGGGCTTCCACTGAAGCTTTCTTT.

The genes are TRBV5-1 and TRBJ1-4; 9 bases align to TRBD1. Losses at the gene ends were 4 bases for V and 6 bases for J; bases not matched to a gene: 4. Germline CDR1 and CDR2: SGHRS and YFSETQ. This CDR3 has 14 amino acids. The CDR3 region is CASSMGQGYEKLFF. The CDR3 DNA sequence: TGCGCCAGCAGCATGGGACAGGGATATGAAAAACTGTTTTTT.

The V gene is TRBV5-1, the J gene TRBJ2-2; D not resolved. Per the germline V gene, CDR1 is SGHRS and CDR2 is YFSETQ. This CDR3 has 16 amino acids. V shed 2 bases and J shed 1 base, with 12 bases lying between them. The CDR3 bases are TGCGCCAGCAGCTTAAAACATGTCAAGAACACCGGGGAGCTGTTTTTT. The encoded protein is CASSLKHVKNTGELFF.